One sample yielded the 32 T cell receptor beta chains listed below, sequenced in a study of T cells after yellow fever vaccination. A single record per CDR3 protein comes from TCRdb applying MiXCR to the 5' RACE reads. The table includes around 400,000 distinct CDR3 sequences, around a tenth detected once. This sample comprised PBMCs, obtained on the day of the first yellow fever vaccination. The receptors originated from a man between 18 and 35 years old who received the YFV17D yellow fever vaccine.

The chain joins TRBV20-1 to TRBJ2-3, with D hard to call. Per the germline V gene, CDR1 is DFQATT and CDR2 is SNEGSKA (reference sequence). The length of the CDR3 is 13 residues. CDR3 bases: TGCAGCGGCGCAGAGTCTAGCACAGATACGCAGTATTTT. This encodes CSGAESSTDTQYF.

V usage is TRBV5-1 and J usage is TRBJ2-2; TRBD1 agrees at 7 bases. There are 15 residues in the CDR3. Unmatched junction bases numbered 9, after V lost 3 bases and J lost 7 bases. The germline V gene has CDR1 SGHRS and CDR2 YFSETQ. CDR3: CASSSTGWDIGELFF. The DNA for the CDR3 is TGCGCCAGCAGCTCGACAGGGTGGGACATCGGGGAGCTGTTTTTT.

This clonotype was detected only a few times. J is TRBJ2-3 and V is TRBV4-3, with TRBD2 matching over 8 bases. From germline, CDR1 is LGHNA and CDR2 YSLEER. This CDR3 contains 16 residues. V shed 4 bases, J shed 2 bases, and the junction held 8 bases outside the gene matches. The CDR3 DNA is TGCGCCAGCAGCCCGCGGGGGGCACTCCACACAGATACGCAGTATTTT. The encoded protein is CASSPRGALHTDTQYF.

The CDR3 DNA reads as TGTGCCAGCAGTTACTCGACCGGTGGACAGAACACCGGGGAGCTGTTTTTT. As protein: CASSYSTGGQNTGELFF. This sequence joins TRBV6-5 and TRBJ2-2, with a possible D match to TRBD1 (5 bases). CDR1 is MNHEY and CDR2 is SVGAGI in the germline V gene. Between the trimmed V and J ends, which lost 0 bases and 1 base, there was a span of 12 bases. The CDR3 has 17 residues.

This chain links TRBV7-2 with TRBJ2-1; 14 nucleotides agree with TRBD2. V gave up 5 bases and J gave up 8 bases; unmatched junction bases: 5. Germline V lookup: CDR1 SGHTA, CDR2 FQGNSA. The CDR3 length is 15 residues. The CDR3: CASSTGLAGAHEQFF. CDR3 nucleotide sequence: TGTGCCAGCAGCACGGGACTAGCGGGGGCCCATGAGCAGTTCTTC.

The rearrangement links TRBV5-8 to TRBJ2-7, with 7 bases lining up with TRBD1. V was clipped by 4 bases and J by 0 bases; unmatched bases: 7. This CDR3 spans 15 amino acids. Looked up from germline, CDR1 is SGHTS and CDR2 is YDEGEE. CDR3 in amino acids: CASSRGLGASYEQYV. The DNA of the CDR3 is TGTGCCAGCAGCAGGGGGCTGGGGGCCTCCTACGAGCAGTACGTC.

This clonotype occurred a few times. The chain combines TRBV15 with TRBJ2-7; D call uncertain. Germline values: CDR1 LNHNV, CDR2 YYDKDF (reference sequence). CDR3 length: 13 residues. Trimming removed 0 bases from V and 5 bases from J, with 8 bases in between. CDR3 region: CATSRDPTHEQYF. The CDR3 DNA sequence: TGTGCCACCAGCAGAGATCCGACGCACGAGCAGTACTTC.

The genes are TRBV7-9 and TRBJ1-2, with TRBD1 as a possible D gene (5 bases). V dropped 5 bases and J dropped 4 bases, with 11 bases sitting between them. CDR3 length: 13 amino acids. CDR1 and CDR2 (germline): SEHNR, FQNEAQ (reference sequence). The CDR3 reads CASSIGGVYGYTF. The CDR3 DNA sequence: TGTGCCAGCAGCATCGGAGGGGTCTATGGCTACACCTTC.

This clonotype has more than one count but fewer than ten. This rearrangement joins TRBV12-3 or TRBV12-4 to TRBJ2-3; TRBD1 is a possible D gene (5 bases). The CDR3 length is 13 residues. V lost 4 bases and J 9 bases, leaving 14 bases between the germline ends. The CDR3 bases are TGTGCCAGCAGTTCCAGGGATGTTTGGACGCAGTATTTT. It encodes CASSSRDVWTQYF.

This clonotype came up many times. The chain links TRBV7-2 to TRBJ1-5; no reliable D call. V lost 3 bases, J lost 3 bases, and 6 bases lay in between. CDR1 and CDR2 from the germline V gene are SGHTA and FQGNSA. The CDR3 is 13 amino acids. CDR3 in amino acids: CASSFSNNQPQHF. CDR3 bases: TGTGCCAGCAGCTTTTCCAACAATCAGCCCCAGCATTTT.

The chain links TRBV20-1 to TRBJ1-1; possibly TRBD1 for D (5 bases). Germline values: CDR1 DFQATT, CDR2 SNEGSKA (reference sequence). The V gene lost 7 bases and the J gene lost 4 bases, with 13 bases spanning the gap. This CDR3 has 12 amino acids. For the CDR3, the DNA is TGCAGTGTCCCGGGGGAGGGCACTGAAGCTTTCTTT. Translated, it gives CSVPGEGTEAFF.

This clonotype has just a few counts. This CDR3 is CASIPTSGGQYNEQFF. CDR3 nucleotides: TGCGCCAGCATTCCCACGAGCGGGGGGCAATACAATGAGCAGTTCTTC. The J gene is TRBJ2-1, the V gene TRBV5-1, with 9 bases lining up with TRBD2. Trimming cost V 6 bases and J 4 bases; bases outside gene matches: 11. The CDR3 runs to 16 residues. Germline V CDR1 and CDR2: SGHRS, YFSETQ. The full variable domain, completed using reference TRBV5-1 and TRBJ2-1, is KAGVTQTPRYLIKTRGQQVTLSCSPISGHRSVSWYQQTPGQGLQFLFEYFSETQRNKGNFPGRFSGRQFSNSRSEMNVSTLELGDSALYLCASIPTSGGQYNEQFFGPGTRLTVL.

Only a few counts were recorded for this clonotype. This chain uses TRBV7-8 with TRBJ2-3; 13 nucleotides line up with TRBD2. CDR1 and CDR2 from the germline V gene are SGHVS and FQNEAQ. The trim removed 5 bases at V and 0 bases at J, leaving 8 bases unmatched. CDR3 length equals 18 residues. The CDR3 region has the DNA TGTGCCAGCAGCACCCGGACTAGCGGGGGCCCTAGCACAGATACGCAGTATTTT. Amino acids: CASSTRTSGGPSTDTQYF.

The CDR3 sequence: CASSPSNEQFF. CDR3 DNA: TGTGCCAGCAGCCCCAGCAATGAGCAGTTCTTC. The chain employs TRBV12-3 or TRBV12-4 and TRBJ2-1; D not certain. V was trimmed by 6 bases and J by 6 bases, leaving 6 bases between them. The CDR3 length is 11 residues.

This clonotype was counted between two and nine times. V and J are TRBV7-2 and TRBJ1-1; D call uncertain. The V and J ends lost 5 bases and 1 base respectively, with 14 bases between them. Germline CDR1 is SGHTA and CDR2 is FQGNSA. The CDR3 spans 15 residues. The CDR3 loop reads CASSPHMAQNTEAFF. The CDR3 DNA reads as TGTGCCAGCAGCCCCCACATGGCGCAGAACACTGAAGCTTTCTTT.

This clonotype was found many times. The rearrangement joins TRBV7-6 to TRBJ2-6, with 8 bases matching TRBD1. The CDR3 has 16 residues. Trimming took 5 bases from V and 0 from J; bases not matched to a gene: 3. Germline V gene sequence: CDR1 SGHVS, CDR2 FNYEAQ. The CDR3 bases are TGTGCCAGCAGCCGGGACAGGCCCTCTGGGGCCAACGTCCTGACTTTC. Translated, it gives CASSRDRPSGANVLTF.

The V gene is TRBV6-1, the J gene TRBJ1-1; D is unresolved. Germline V gene sequence: CDR1 MNHNS, CDR2 SASEGT. V was clipped by 8 bases and J by 1 base, with 14 bases between them. This CDR3 is built from 14 residues. The CDR3 protein is CASGTLTQNTEAFF. The CDR3 bases are TGTGCCAGCGGAACTCTGACCCAGAACACTGAAGCTTTCTTT.

This chain uses TRBV2 with TRBJ2-5; D gene uncertain. V was cut by 2 bases and J by 3 bases, with 7 bases left in between. CDR1 and CDR2 from the germline V gene are SNHLY and FYNNEI. CDR3 length equals 13 residues. This CDR3 is CASSERREETQYF. CDR3 coding DNA: TGTGCCAGCAGTGAACGAAGAGAAGAGACCCAGTACTTC.

This chain uses TRBV20-1 with TRBJ2-7; D is ambiguous. The V end was cut by 0 bases, the J end by 0 bases, with 9 bases between. Germline CDR1 is DFQATT and CDR2 is SNEGSKA (reference sequence). CDR3 length equals 14 residues. CDR3 loop: CSARETESSYEQYV. The CDR3 DNA reads as TGCAGTGCTAGAGAAACCGAAAGCTCCTACGAGCAGTACGTC.

The chain combines TRBV7-8 with TRBJ1-2, with 8 bases lining up with TRBD1. V lost 0 bases, J lost 8 bases, and 11 bases stayed unmatched. From germline, CDR1 is SGHVS and CDR2 FQNEAQ. The CDR3 has 16 amino acids. DNA for the CDR3: TGTGCCAGCAGCTTAGCGTACAGACAGGGGTGGAAAGGCTACACCTTC. Translation: CASSLAYRQGWKGYTF. Full variable domain (outside the CDR3, taken from reference TRBV7-8 and TRBJ1-2): GAGVSQSPRYKVAKRGQDVALRCDPISGHVSLFWYQQALGQGPEFLTYFQNEAQLDKSGLPSDRFFAERPEGSVSTLKIQRTQQEDSAVYLCASSLAYRQGWKGYTFGSGTRLTVV.

This chain joins TRBV6-2 or TRBV6-3 and TRBJ1-3, with 7 nucleotides matching TRBD1. V gave up 6 bases and J gave up 0 bases; unmatched junction bases: 5. The CDR3 length is 15 residues. Germline lookup yields CDR1 MNHEY and CDR2 SVGEGT. For the CDR3, the DNA is TGTGCCAGCAGAAGACAGGGCACCTCTGGAAACACCATATATTTT. It translates to CASRRQGTSGNTIYF.

The chain is built from TRBV20-1 and TRBJ1-1, with TRBD1 as a possible D gene (5 bases). Germline assignment: CDR1 DFQATT and CDR2 SNEGSKA (reference sequence). The CDR3 covers 13 residues. Deletions cut 3 bases from V and 6 bases from J, with 14 bases between. CDR3 loop: CSARSELGAEAFF. As DNA, the CDR3 is TGCAGTGCTAGGTCGGAGTTGGGGGCTGAAGCTTTCTTT.

The chain combines TRBV10-3 with TRBJ2-7; D perhaps matches TRBD1 (5 bases). Germline assignment: CDR1 ENHRY and CDR2 SYGVKD. With 8 bases removed from V and 5 bases from J, the gap between germline ends came to 10 bases. The length of the CDR3 is 11 residues. The chain's CDR3 is CAIGEGDEQYF. In DNA form, the CDR3 reads TGTGCCATCGGGGAAGGGGACGAGCAGTACTTC.

This clonotype was observed many times. This chain joins TRBV18 and TRBJ1-1, with 7 nucleotides matching TRBD1. CDR1 and CDR2 (germline): KGHSH, LQKENI. The CDR3 is made up of 15 amino acids. Trimming cost V 1 base and J 1 base; bases outside gene matches: 3. CDR3 sequence (DNA): TGTGCCAGCTCACCACAGGGGGCACCGAACACTGAAGCTTTCTTT. It is translated as CASSPQGAPNTEAFF.

This clonotype was observed at least ten times. The CDR3 nucleotides read TGCGCCAGCAACCTTAGAGGCGGGGGGGCCACAGATACGCAGTATTTT. This gives the protein CASNLRGGGATDTQYF. This rearrangement joins TRBV5-1 to TRBJ2-3; 9 bases fit TRBD2. J lost 2 bases, V lost 6 bases, and 10 bases had no gene match. From germline, CDR1 is SGHRS and CDR2 YFSETQ. The CDR3 sequence is 16 residues long.

This clonotype was detected only a few times. V usage is TRBV12-3 or TRBV12-4 and J usage is TRBJ2-3; 8 bases fit TRBD2. J lost 6 bases, V lost 7 bases, and 6 bases had no gene match. The CDR3 has 13 residues. CDR3 sequence reads: CASNRGGPDTQYF. The CDR3 DNA is TGTGCCAGCAACCGGGGGGGCCCGGATACGCAGTATTTT.

The gene calls are TRBV6-5 and TRBJ2-5, with 10 nucleotides matching TRBD2. Germline assignment: CDR1 MNHEY and CDR2 SVGAGI. This CDR3 comprises 17 residues. The J segment lost 0 bases and the V segment lost 0 bases, leaving 4 bases of the junction unmatched. CDR3 residues: CASSYSTLAGDQETQYF. CDR3 DNA: TGTGCCAGCAGTTACTCGACCCTAGCGGGGGACCAAGAGACCCAGTACTTC.

The chain has TRBV27 and TRBJ1-5, with D possibly TRBD1 on 6 matching bases. Trimming pared 4 bases from V and 2 bases from J, leaving 12 bases between. The CDR3 length is 15 residues. Germline loops: CDR1 MNHEY, CDR2 SMNVEV (reference sequence). CDR3: CASSSQGMRNQPQHF. The CDR3 region has the DNA TGTGCCAGCAGTTCACAGGGTATGCGCAATCAGCCCCAGCATTTT.

This clonotype was seen many times. The CDR3 DNA reads TGTGCCAGCAGCTCCGCAGGGTCACCGGATTATTCACCCCTCCACTTT. Translating gives CASSSAGSPDYSPLHF. The rearrangement joins TRBV5-5 to TRBJ1-6, with D possibly TRBD1 on 5 matching bases. This CDR3 spans 16 amino acids. Between the trimmed V and J ends, which lost 3 bases and 8 bases, there was a span of 18 bases. Germline CDR1 is SGHKS and CDR2 is YYEKEE (reference sequence).

This clonotype was observed a few times. This chain joins TRBV7-3 and TRBJ2-2; 10 bases fit TRBD1. CDR1 is SGHTA and CDR2 is FQGTGA in the germline V gene. Trimming cost V 2 bases and J 3 bases; bases outside gene matches: 9. CDR3 length: 18 amino acids. CDR3 region: CASSLYGWGQGYTGELFF. The CDR3 nucleotides are TGTGCCAGCAGCTTATACGGTTGGGGACAGGGGTACACCGGGGAGCTGTTTTTT.

V usage is TRBV29-1 and J usage is TRBJ1-5; weak D call: TRBD1 (5 bases). In germline, CDR1 is SQVTM, CDR2 ANQGSEA. Trimming stripped 6 bases from V and 0 bases from J, with 6 bases between. The CDR3 contains 12 residues. CDR3: CSVGGSNQPQHF. CDR3 in DNA: TGCAGCGTGGGGGGTAGCAATCAGCCCCAGCATTTT.

In this sample, this clonotype turned up a few times. CDR3 in DNA: TGTGCCAGCAGCCTGGGGACAGGCGGTCAGCCCCAGCATTTT. It specifies CASSLGTGGQPQHF. V and J are TRBV3-1 and TRBJ1-5; the match to TRBD1 covers 8 bases. The germline gives CDR1 LGHDT, CDR2 YNNKEL (reference sequence). With V trimmed by 4 bases and J by 6 bases, 5 bases remained unmatched. The CDR3 extends over 14 amino acids. The variable domain in full, completed from reference TRBV3-1 and TRBJ1-5, reads DTAVSQTPKYLVTQMGNDKSIKCEQNLGHDTMYWYKQDSKKFLKIMFSYNNKELIINETVPNRFSPKSPDKAHLNLHINSLELGDSAVYFCASSLGTGGQPQHFGDGTRLSIL.